This entry describes one T cell receptor beta chain. TCRdb keeps only in-frame clones here, not all; method: immunoSEQ multiplex PCR. The sample lists some 2,100,000 clones, approximately 94% occurring once. The CDR3 has 16 amino acids. With 0 bases clipped from V and 6 bases from J, the junction kept 5 bases outside the gene matches. CDR1 is LNHDA and CDR2 is SQIVND in the germline V gene (reference sequence). The naive CD8 subset, CD45RO-negative cells positively selected for CCR7, excluded terminally differentiated effector memory CD45RA+ cells. This entry comes from a study of shared clonotypes between healthy human individuals.

This clonotype was obtained from a man in his late teens or twenties in good health. Some clones in this sample may be carry-over from other donors' samples. This chain connects TRBV19 to TRBJ2-3; 11 bases line up with TRBD2. Sequencing input: naive CD8+ T cells from PBMCs. Here the CDR3 reads CASSIDGLAGFDTQYF. The CDR3 bases are TGTGCCAGTAGTATAGACGGACTAGCGGGCTTCGATACGCAGTATTTT.